This T cell receptor beta chain was identified in a study of OX40 agonist ivuxolimab in advanced cancers. Regarding the study in general: The costimulatory receptor OX40 (CD134) was targeted by ivuxolimab, a fully human IgG2 agonistic monoclonal antibody. Intravenous ivuxolimab was administered to patients every 2 weeks at six dose levels: 0.01, 0.1, 0.3, 1.5, 3 and 10 mg/kg. Among the roughly 54 dose-escalation patients, around 19 had hepatocellular carcinoma, roughly 15 melanoma, 9 renal cell carcinoma and 9 head and neck cancer. In the dose-escalation cohort, around four fifths of patients were male, and the mean age was about 55 years, with a range of roughly 20 to 80. Prior anti-PD-1, anti-PD-L1 or anti-CTLA-4 therapy was permitted, and checkpoint inhibitors had been received by 40% to 50% of dose-escalation patients. Partial responses occurred in three dose-escalation patients, of whom one had hepatocellular carcinoma and two had cutaneous melanoma. Peripheral TCRbeta sequencing was intended to test whether TCR sequence diversity was altered and clonal T-cell expansion was caused by ivuxolimab. The monotherapy dose-escalation portion (N of about 50 patients) of the phase I ivuxolimab trial is reported in the paper. Results and caveats for the whole study, not just this receptor: Which antigens the clonally expanded peripheral T cells were specific for was not determined. In the 0.1-3.0 mg/kg groups, partial responders were among the patients with the lowest normalized peripheral clonal expansion, particularly in CD8+ T cells. Low levels of normalized T-cell clonal expansion were also shown by some nonresponding patients. After ivuxolimab, expanded clones were on average more numerous among CD8+ T cells than among CD4+ T cells. At doses of 0.1 to 3.0 mg/kg, clonal expansion of both CD4+ and CD8+ blood T cells was observed from baseline to week 6.

For sequencing of the TCRbeta CDR3 region, genomic DNA was extracted from the sorted cells. The immunoSEQ Assay was used for sequencing of TCRbeta CDR3 regions. TCRdb provides this immuneACCESS table in a form limited to in-frame rearrangements. Some clones are lacking; in checked studies, under half of them reflect an unresolved V gene, and why the rest are absent is not known. The sample contains around 100,000 clones, roughly 91% of them found a single time. Of the sample, less than 0.4% is held by the ten largest clones. This clone was observed once. Its target antigen remains unknown. No clone much larger than this one lies a single base away; base qualities are absent. The trial excluded patients who had a history of autoimmune disease or who were on systemic immunosuppression. In every dose cohort, peripheral blood was drawn for TCR sequencing at baseline, cycle 4 day 1, and cycle 7 day 1. Samples were obtained from an open-label, multicenter, first-in-human phase I dose-escalation trial of ivuxolimab. The trial enrolled adults with locally advanced or metastatic head and neck squamous cell, hepatocellular, melanoma or renal cell carcinoma. Before TCR sequencing, CD4+ T cells and CD8+ T cells were sorted from peripheral blood as separate populations.

The CDR3, cysteine through phenylalanine, is 14 amino acids long. Only the CDR3 DNA stays, 42 bases, in frame from base 1. Based on the germline V gene, the CDR1 and CDR2 sequences are SGHTA and FQGTGA. V and J are trimmed by 2 bases and 3 bases, and the gene matches miss 4 bases of the junction. This TCR was sampled from an adult with an advanced solid tumor such as melanoma, head and neck, liver or kidney cancer. The specimen comprised CD4+ or CD8+ T cells sorted from blood, sampled in a trial of the OX40 agonist ivuxolimab. Recombination linked TRBV7-3 to TRBJ2-7; TRBD2 fits 7 bases in the junction. The base sequence is TGTGCCAGCAGCTTATCGGCGGGAGACTACGAGCAGTACTTC. Its protein is CASSLSAGDYEQYF.